The 12 T cell receptor beta chains reported below all come from one sample, sequenced in a study of shared clonotypes between healthy human individuals. Repertoires were generated with immunoSEQ multiplex PCR, while TCRdb's copy carries only in-frame clones and drops some. The sample yields fewer than 2.5 million clones, over 85% seen once. Sequenced material: naive CD4+ T cells from PBMCs. Stated subset: CD45RA+ positively selected. These receptors came from a man younger than 30 in good health. Some clones in this sample may be carry-over from other donors' samples.

The V and J genes are TRBV9 and TRBJ2-6; D gene ambiguous. Trimming removed 4 bases at V and 1 base at J, with 15 bases between. The CDR3 covers 17 residues. Germline lookup yields CDR1 SGDLS and CDR2 YYNGEE. The CDR3 sequence: CASSPRPLPSGANVLTF. For the CDR3, the DNA is TGTGCCAGCAGCCCTCGCCCCCTCCCGTCTGGGGCCAACGTCCTGACTTTC.

The V and J genes are TRBV27 and TRBJ1-1; TRBD1 agrees at 10 bases. Trimming cost V 5 bases and J 8 bases; bases outside gene matches: 8. CDR3 length: 14 residues. The germline CDR1 and CDR2 sequences are MNHEY and SMNVEV (reference sequence). CDR3 nucleotides: TGTGCCAGCAGTACAATTCCGACAGGGGGCGAAGCTTTCTTT. It translates to CASSTIPTGGEAFF.

This clone appeared once. Other DNA sequences in the same sample also yield this CDR3. The chain has TRBV10-3 and TRBJ2-7; 7 nucleotides agree with TRBD1. Trimming cost V 4 bases and J 4 bases; bases outside gene matches: 4. This CDR3 comprises 13 residues. Per the germline V gene, CDR1 is ENHRY and CDR2 is SYGVKD. The CDR3 DNA sequence: TGTGCCATCAGTGGAGGACAGGCATACGAGCAGTACTTC. The encoded protein is CAISGGQAYEQYF.

This clone was seen only a few times. The chain recombines TRBV9 with TRBJ1-3; a possible D gene is TRBD1 (6 bases). In germline, CDR1 is SGDLS, CDR2 YYNGEE. Trimming removed 0 bases at V and 0 bases at J, with 10 bases between. CDR3 length: 16 amino acids. The CDR3 protein is CASSVGGLLSGNTIYF. CDR3 DNA: TGTGCCAGCAGCGTAGGGGGGCTCCTCTCTGGAAACACCATATATTTT.

The genes are TRBV7-3 and TRBJ2-3, with TRBD2 as a possible D gene (6 bases). The CDR3 runs to 16 residues. Germline-derived CDR1 and CDR2 are SGHTA and FQGTGA. The V gene lost 3 bases and the J gene lost 0 bases, with 13 bases spanning the gap. The CDR3 here is CASSFGGAISTDTQYF. The CDR3 DNA sequence: TGTGCCAGCAGCTTCGGCGGGGCAATTAGCACAGATACGCAGTATTTT. Based on the CDR3 plus reference TRBV7-3 and TRBJ2-3, the full variable domain is GAGVSQTPSNKVTEKGKYVELRCDPISGHTALYWYRQSLGQGPEFLIYFQGTGAADDSGLPNDRFFAVRPEGSVSTLKIQRTERGDSAVYLCASSFGGAISTDTQYFGPGTRLTVL.

The genes are TRBV7-6 and TRBJ2-2; 9 bases line up with TRBD1. The CDR3 length is 16 residues. V dropped 2 bases and J dropped 3; count of bases not matched to a gene: 4. Germline V gene data show CDR1 as SGHVS and CDR2 as FNYEAQ. The CDR3 DNA is TGTGCCAGCAGCTTATGGGGACAGGGTTACACCGGGGAGCTGTTTTTT. It yields the protein CASSLWGQGYTGELFF.

The chain recombines TRBV19 with TRBJ2-5, with unresolved D. V lost 4 bases and J 3 bases, leaving 9 bases between the germline ends. CDR1 is LNHDA and CDR2 is SQIVND in the germline V gene (reference sequence). This CDR3 is built from 13 residues. The CDR3 loop is CASSKDGEETQYF. In DNA form, the CDR3 reads TGTGCCAGTAGTAAGGACGGAGAAGAGACCCAGTACTTC.

This sequence joins TRBV5-1 and TRBJ1-4, with D possibly TRBD1 on 5 matching bases. CDR3 size: 16 residues. Between the trimmed V and J ends, which lost 2 bases and 0 bases, there was a span of 11 bases. Germline values: CDR1 SGHRS, CDR2 YFSETQ. CDR3 region: CASSFGGHATNEKLFF. DNA of the CDR3: TGCGCCAGCAGCTTCGGCGGACATGCAACTAATGAAAAACTGTTTTTT.

The chain employs TRBV7-9 and TRBJ1-1; D remains ambiguous. The CDR3 length is 13 residues. Germline V gives CDR1 SEHNR, CDR2 FQNEAQ (reference sequence). Trimming removed 0 bases from V and 7 bases from J, with 9 bases in between. The DNA of the CDR3 is TGTGCCAGCAGCTTAGCGGGGTCGGGTGAAGCTTTCTTT. Its translation: CASSLAGSGEAFF.

The chain carries TRBV27 and TRBJ2-3; either TRBD1 or TRBD2 may fit D (6 bases each). The CDR3 contains 19 residues. V was trimmed by 2 bases and J by 2 bases, leaving 23 bases between them. Germline CDR1 and CDR2: MNHEY and SMNVEV (reference sequence). CDR3 sequence (DNA): TGTGCCAGCAGTTTAAAACACTGGACGGGGGCGCCGTCCACAGATACGCAGTATTTT. This codes for CASSLKHWTGAPSTDTQYF.

V is TRBV30 and J is TRBJ2-5; either TRBD1 or TRBD2 may fit D (7 bases each). CDR3 length: 15 amino acids. CDR1 and CDR2 (germline): GTSNPN, SVGIG (reference sequence). Trimming took 2 bases from V and 4 from J, leaving 17 bases between them. This CDR3 reads CAWSRGAGGRETQYF. As DNA, the CDR3 is TGTGCCTGGAGTCGGGGGGCAGGGGGTAGAGAGACCCAGTACTTC.

The rearrangement links TRBV6-1 to TRBJ2-5; 8 bases are shared with TRBD2. This CDR3 is built from 15 residues. After removal of 7 bases from V and 4 bases from J, the junction contained 11 bases not matched to a gene. CDR1 is MNHNS, CDR2 SASEGT, per germline. CDR3 DNA sequence: TGTGCCAGCACCCCCATGGGGACTAGTCGAGAGACCCAGTACTTC. It specifies CASTPMGTSRETQYF.